This T cell receptor (beta chain) was identified in a study of control samples from healthy donors and cancer patients. Repertoires were generated with immunoSEQ multiplex PCR, while TCRdb's copy carries only in-frame clones and drops some. Here the sample spans some 78,000 clones, roughly nine tenths being singletons. The CDR3 is made up of 16 amino acids. Trimming left V 4 bases short and J 2 bases short, with 12 bases between. Germline-derived CDR1 and CDR2 are MNHEY and SMNVEV (reference sequence). The genes are TRBV27 and TRBJ2-6, with a tentative D call TRBD2 (6 bases). The sequenced material came from blood. The receptor was isolated from an older woman in good health. The CDR3 nucleotides are TGTGCCAGCAGTTCCCGTCCGGGAGCTGGGGCCAACGTCCTGACTTTC. Translated, it gives CASSSRPGAGANVLTF.